The rows below give T cell receptor beta chains drawn from one sample of a study of blood T cell repertoires in COVID-19. Sequenced by immunoSEQ multiplex PCR; TCRdb stores in-frame clones only, minus some. This table has 230,000 or so clones, 65% to 90% appearing once. Source material: peripheral blood. All receptors come from a human donor in a cohort sampled during active COVID-19. Each CDR3 is given with its conserved first and last residue. Each record gives: clone size, V gene, J gene, CDR3 protein. Clone size is not always given. Where it is, it says once, few, many or a class for expanded clones.

clone size: NA
V gene: TRBV6-5
J gene: TRBJ2-7
CDR3 protein: CASTHYSYEQYF

clone size: NA
V gene: TRBV19
J gene: TRBJ1-2
CDR3 protein: CASRDTGTGGTYGYTF

clone size: NA
V gene: TRBV29-1
J gene: TRBJ2-3
CDR3 protein: CSVVDRGWTDTQYF

clone size: NA
V gene: TRBV3-1/TRBV3-2
J gene: TRBJ2-3
CDR3 protein: CASSQQPWLAGTTDTQYF

clone size: few
V gene: TRBV11-1
J gene: TRBJ2-3
CDR3 protein: CASSLLTSGRTDTQYF

clone size: NA
V gene: TRBV5-1
J gene: TRBJ2-7
CDR3 protein: CASSLFTYYEQYF

clone size: NA
V gene: TRBV4-3
J gene: TRBJ2-1
CDR3 protein: CASSQTLLAGGDNEQFF

clone size: few
V gene: TRBV9
J gene: TRBJ2-7
CDR3 protein: CARSVAGGLAGFYEQYF

clone size: NA
V gene: TRBV27
J gene: TRBJ2-7
CDR3 protein: CASSRTSGAYEQYF

clone size: NA
V gene: TRBV7-2
J gene: TRBJ1-4
CDR3 protein: CASSLAGGFEKLFF

clone size: NA
V gene: TRBV18
J gene: TRBJ1-4
CDR3 protein: CASSPPGQTATNEKLFF

clone size: NA
V gene: TRBV6-2/TRBV6-3
J gene: TRBJ1-2
CDR3 protein: CASSFRDGYTF

clone size: NA
V gene: TRBV7-2
J gene: TRBJ2-4
CDR3 protein: CASSPSISKNIQYF

clone size: NA
V gene: TRBV29-1
J gene: TRBJ1-4
CDR3 protein: CSGWDRGQEKLFF

clone size: once
V gene: TRBV27
J gene: TRBJ2-2
CDR3 protein: CASTTGPGELFF

clone size: once
V gene: TRBV11-2
J gene: TRBJ1-1
CDR3 protein: CASSPRGSVNTEAFF

clone size: NA
V gene: TRBV4-2
J gene: TRBJ2-7
CDR3 protein: CASSQSAGDTYEQYF

clone size: once
V gene: TRBV25-1
J gene: TRBJ2-7
CDR3 protein: CASSEYGTGTVYEQYF

clone size: NA
V gene: TRBV28
J gene: TRBJ2-7
CDR3 protein: CASSLRGLYEQYF

clone size: NA
V gene: TRBV2
J gene: TRBJ2-3
CDR3 protein: CASSPIGQGQKVDTQYF